These T cell receptor beta chains were read from a single sample in a study of blood T cells in healthy people across ages. TCRdb re-derived calls from the 5' RACE reads in MiXCR, one entry per CDR3 protein. The repertoire has fewer than 650,000 distinct CDR3 sequences, roughly a quarter of them found once; the top ten carry 3% to 4%. These same data were also listed under a study on T cells of mothers and their children.

The specimen sequenced was blood. These receptors all stem from a boy between 2 and 10 years old in good health. CDR3s include the opening cysteine and the closing phenylalanine or tryptophan. The D gene is left open where the match is weak. Some rows have no size entry. The others give once, few or many, or a class for an expanded clone.

j_gene | d_gene | abundance | len | v_gene | CDR3nt | CDR3aa
TRBJ1-2 | . | . | 15 | TRBV19 | TGTGCCAGTAGTGTCCGACTGATCCAGGCCGATGGCTACACCTTC | CASSVRLIQADGYTF
TRBJ2-7 | . | . | 16 | TRBV3-1 | TGTGCCAGCAGCCAAGCGACGACAGTGGCCTCCTACGAGCAGTACTTC | CASSQATTVASYEQYF
TRBJ2-2 | . | . | 15 | TRBV5-1 | TGCGCCAGCAGCTTGCAGGGGCGAACCACCGGGGAGCTGTTTTTT | CASSLQGRTTGELFF
TRBJ1-2 | . | few | 12 | TRBV6-1 | TGTGCCAGCATGACAGGAAACTATGGCTACACCTTC | CASMTGNYGYTF
TRBJ1-2 | . | . | 13 | TRBV20-1 | TGCAGTGCTAGAGAGGGGTGGGTGAGAGGGTGTACCTTC | CSAREGWVRGCTF
TRBJ2-7 | . | . | 12 | TRBV12-3/TRBV12-4 | TGTGCCAGCGGACTCCAGACGGCGGAGCAGTACTTC | CASGLQTAEQYF
TRBJ2-5 | TRBD2 | many | 18 | TRBV7-2 | TGTGCCAGCAGCTTAGGTCTGCTAGCGGGGGGTGAACAAGAGACCCAGTACTTC | CASSLGLLAGGEQETQYF
TRBJ2-3 | . | . | 16 | TRBV7-2 | TGTGCCAGCAGCTTAGGGGGGCTCGGAAGCACAGATACGCAGTATTTT | CASSLGGLGSTDTQYF
TRBJ1-2 | . | few | 12 | TRBV3-1 | TGTGCCAGCAGCCAGCGGGGGTATGGCTACACCTTC | CASSQRGYGYTF
TRBJ1-2 | . | few | 13 | TRBV12-3/TRBV12-4 | TGTGCCAGCACCTTAAGACACCCCTATGGCTACACCTTC | CASTLRHPYGYTF
TRBJ2-1 | . | . | 16 | TRBV4-3 | TGCGCCAGCAGCCAAGATATGGTAGCGGATTACAATGAGCAGTTCTTC | CASSQDMVADYNEQFF
TRBJ2-1 | TRBD2 | few | 12 | TRBV9 | TGTGCCAGCAGCAACCAGGGAGGGGTGCAGTTCTTC | CASSNQGGVQFF
TRBJ2-5 | TRBD2 | few | 19 | TRBV12-3/TRBV12-4 | TGTGCCAGCAGTTTGGGTCCACCGCCTTGGACTAGGACAAAGATGACCCAGTACTTC | CASSLGPPPWTRTKMTQYF
TRBJ1-4 | . | few | 16 | TRBV5-1 | TGCGCCAGCAGCTTGGCCTCCGGGACCGCTAATGAAAAACTGTTTTTT | CASSLASGTANEKLFF
TRBJ2-7 | TRBD1 | . | 13 | TRBV29-1 | TGCAGCGTTGTCGGGGACAGACCCTACGAGCAGTACTTC | CSVVGDRPYEQYF
TRBJ1-4 | . | . | 13 | TRBV5-1 | TGCGCCAGCAGCTGGAGCTGGAGAGAAAAACTGTTTTTT | CASSWSWREKLFF
TRBJ2-5 | TRBD1 | . | 14 | TRBV10-3 | TGTGCCATCAGTGGGGGGACAGGGGAAGAGACCCAGTACTTC | CAISGGTGEETQYF
TRBJ2-7 | . | . | 13 | TRBV11-2 | TGTGCCAGCAGCTTATCGGGAGACTACGAGCAGTACTTC | CASSLSGDYEQYF
TRBJ2-2 | TRBD1 | . | 16 | TRBV15 | TGTGCCACCAGCAGGGGGGACAGGGCTCACACCGGGGAGCTGTTTTTT | CATSRGDRAHTGELFF
TRBJ1-2 | . | . | 14 | TRBV20-1 | TGCAGTGCTACCCAACCCGGGCAGGGTTGGGGCTACACCTTC | CSATQPGQGWGYTF
TRBJ1-1 | . | . | 15 | TRBV4-3 | TGCGCCAGCAGCCAAGATCCGGGAGAGAACACTGAAGCTTTCTTT | CASSQDPGENTEAFF
TRBJ2-7 | . | . | 15 | TRBV6-2/TRBV6-3 | TGTGCCAGCAGTTACTCCCTGGCTAGGGCCTACGAGCAGTACTTC | CASSYSLARAYEQYF
TRBJ2-1 | TRBD2 | . | 15 | TRBV5-1 | TGCGCCAGCAGCTTGGCCGGGAGGCCCCACAATGAGCAGTTCTTC | CASSLAGRPHNEQFF
TRBJ2-3 | . | . | 16 | TRBV4-1 | TGCGCCAGCAGCTCCGAAACAGGGTACTGGACAGATACGCAGTATTTT | CASSSETGYWTDTQYF